This entry lists 15 T cell receptor beta chains sequenced from one sample in a study of regulatory T cells in long-lasting Graves disease. The time point was: newly diagnosed GD, antithyroid drugs for less than 3 months. After RNA was extracted from PBMCs, the TCR library was made from it. CDR3-region Arm-PCR and iRepertoire HTBI primers produced the TCR beta libraries. TCRdb redid the calling of the multiplex PCR reads with MiXCR, one entry per CDR3 protein. The sample includes 350,000 to 500,000 distinct CDR3 sequences, 14% of them seen just once. These data also formed part of another study, on T cells in Graves' hyperthyroidism and ophthalmopathy.

The input for sequencing was peripheral blood mononuclear cells (PBMCs), taken at new diagnosis, from a patient treated with antithyroid drugs. The receptors were gathered from a woman between 50 and 59 years old with Graves disease.

With respect to this clonotype: This may be a read error, as it is one base from a much larger clone. CDR3 sequence reads: CASSAPGLAGNRETQYF. CDR3 nucleotide sequence: TGTGCCAGCAGCGCACCGGGACTAGCGGGAAATCGAGAGACCCAGTACTTC. The genes are TRBV11-2 and TRBJ2-5; 13 bases are a match to TRBD2. CDR3 length: 17 amino acids. Germline values: CDR1 SGHAT, CDR2 FQNNGV. The V and J ends lost 5 bases and 4 bases, in that order; junction bases with no gene match: 10. Filled out from reference TRBV11-2 and TRBJ2-5, the complete variable domain reads EAGVAQSPRYKIIEKRQSVAFWCNPISGHATLYWYQQILGQGPKLLIQFQNNGVVDDSQLPKDRFSAERLKGVDSTLKIQPAKLEDSAVYLCASSAPGLAGNRETQYFGPGTRLLVL.

This clonotype appeared many times. V gene TRBV28 combines with J gene TRBJ1-2; a possible D gene is TRBD1 (5 bases). The CDR3 totals 15 residues. V shed 4 bases and J shed 5 bases, with 17 bases lying between them. Per the germline V gene, CDR1 is MDHEN and CDR2 is SYDVKM. The CDR3 reads CASSSPSGRNYGYTF. CDR3 DNA: TGTGCCAGCAGTTCCCCATCGGGACGCAATTATGGCTACACCTTC.

The chain recombines TRBV7-8 with TRBJ2-5; D is uncertain. Looked up from germline, CDR1 is SGHVS and CDR2 is FQNEAQ. CDR3 length equals 12 residues. V lost 1 base, J lost 6 bases, and 6 bases lay in between. The CDR3 spells CASSLDGKTQYF. In DNA form, the CDR3 reads TGTGCCAGCAGCTTAGACGGCAAGACCCAGTACTTC.

Comments on this clonotype: A much larger clone lies one base from this, so it may be a read error. The genes are TRBV6-4 and TRBJ2-1; tentative D call: TRBD2 (5 bases). Per the germline V gene, CDR1 is MRHNA and CDR2 is SNTAGT. This CDR3 spans 14 amino acids. The CDR3 region has the DNA TGTGCCAGCAGTTACTCGAAGGCTAGCAGCGAGCAGTTCTTC. Translated: CASSYSKASSEQFF.

This clonotype came up a few times. V usage is TRBV7-9 and J usage is TRBJ2-7; D possibly corresponds to TRBD1 (6 bases). The CDR3 runs 16 residues. Germline CDR1 SEHNR, CDR2 FQNEAQ (reference sequence). The V gene lost 5 bases and the J gene lost 0 bases, with 17 bases spanning the gap. The CDR3 spells CASSRVDRLGSYEQYF. The CDR3 nucleotides read TGTGCCAGCAGCCGAGTCGACAGGTTGGGCTCCTACGAGCAGTACTTC.

This clonotype was picked up many times. The rearrangement links TRBV3-1 to TRBJ2-7, with 8 bases aligning to TRBD1. Germline CDR1 and CDR2: LGHDT and YNNKEL (reference sequence). V dropped 4 bases and J dropped 1; count of bases not matched to a gene: 3. The CDR3 contains 14 residues. The CDR3 loop reads CASSPGGGSYEQYF. As DNA, the CDR3 is TGTGCCAGCAGCCCAGGGGGCGGATCCTACGAGCAGTACTTC.

This clonotype was seen a handful of times. Possible read error: a much larger clone is one base away. This rearrangement joins TRBV7-8 to TRBJ2-3; 15 bases are shared with TRBD2. The ends lost 5 bases at V and 3 bases at J; junction bases unmatched: 3. CDR1 is SGHVS and CDR2 is FQNEAQ in the germline V gene. This CDR3 spans 16 amino acids. The DNA for the CDR3 is TGTGCCAGCAGCGCCGGGACTAGCGGGAGGACAGATACGCAGTATTTT. Protein: CASSAGTSGRTDTQYF.

This clonotype was seen repeatedly, ten times or more. This sequence joins TRBV20-1 and TRBJ2-3; D call uncertain. Trimming took 4 bases from V and 3 from J, leaving 17 bases between them. The CDR3 totals 15 residues. In germline, CDR1 is DFQATT, CDR2 SNEGSKA (reference sequence). In DNA, the CDR3 is TGCAGTGCTAAGGTCGTCCCCCCAGTGACAGATACGCAGTATTTT. Translated, it gives CSAKVVPPVTDTQYF.

This clonotype has at least ten counts. The rearrangement uses TRBV28 and TRBJ2-1, with TRBD2 matching 10 bases. There are 14 residues in the CDR3. The ends lost 7 bases at V and 6 bases at J; junction bases unmatched: 6. Germline assignment: CDR1 MDHEN and CDR2 SYDVKM. CDR3 DNA: TGTGCCAGCACCCTGGGACTAGCGTTCAATGAGCAGTTCTTC. Translation: CASTLGLAFNEQFF. Together with reference TRBV28 and TRBJ2-1, the CDR3 gives the full variable domain: DVKVTQSSRYLVKRTGEKVFLECVQDMDHENMFWYRQDPGLGLRLIYFSYDVKMKEKGDIPEGYSVSREKKERFSLILESASTNQTSMYLCASTLGLAFNEQFFGPGTRLTVL.

This clonotype was seen only a few times. The chain uses TRBV14 and TRBJ2-1; 8 bases align to TRBD2. There are 17 residues in the CDR3. V gave up 2 bases and J gave up 2 bases; unmatched junction bases: 8. Germline V lookup: CDR1 SGHDN, CDR2 FVKESK. CDR3 DNA: TGTGCCAGCAGCCAAAGGGTCGGGAGGGGAACCTACAATGAGCAGTTCTTC. It yields the protein CASSQRVGRGTYNEQFF.

The table lists this clonotype with a few counts. The rearrangement joins TRBV20-1 to TRBJ2-3, with D perhaps TRBD2 (6 bases). CDR3 length: 14 residues. The V and J ends lost 2 bases and 1 base respectively, with 10 bases between them. Germline V CDR1 and CDR2: DFQATT, SNEGSKA (reference sequence). The CDR3 DNA reads TGCAGTGCTAGACCCGGGAGTCGCACAGATACGCAGTATTTT. This encodes CSARPGSRTDTQYF.

V gene TRBV5-1 combines with J gene TRBJ2-5; TRBD2 matches at 12 bases. The CDR3 has 16 residues. Germline values: CDR1 SGHRS, CDR2 YFSETQ. V was pared by 4 bases and J by 5 bases, with 9 bases of the junction left unmatched. CDR3 residues: CASSPSGRALVETQYF. The CDR3 nucleotides are TGCGCCAGCAGCCCTAGCGGGAGGGCCTTGGTTGAGACCCAGTACTTC.

The chain employs TRBV4-1 and TRBJ2-7; 8 nucleotides match TRBD2. The germline gives CDR1 MGHRA, CDR2 YSYEKL. The CDR3 extends over 13 amino acids. Losses at the gene ends were 6 bases for V and 5 bases for J; bases not matched to a gene: 6. CDR3: CASSSGMADEQYF. The CDR3, as DNA: TGCGCCAGCAGTAGCGGGATGGCTGACGAGCAGTACTTC.

This clonotype occurred many times. The rearrangement links TRBV29-1 to TRBJ2-7, with TRBD2 identical over 10 bases. The germline V gene has CDR1 SQVTM and CDR2 ANQGSEA. Germline trimming cut 4 bases from V and 1 base from J; bases unmatched to any gene: 1. This CDR3 is 13 amino acids long. The CDR3 here is CSVGTSGSYEQYF. CDR3 sequence (DNA): TGCAGCGTTGGGACTAGCGGATCCTACGAGCAGTACTTC.

This clonotype appeared many times. This sequence joins TRBV6-5 and TRBJ2-7, with TRBD2 matching 9 bases. The CDR3 is 14 amino acids. Germline CDR1 MNHEY, CDR2 SVGAGI. V lost 4 bases to trimming and J lost 5 bases; unmatched junction nucleotides: 6. DNA of the CDR3: TGTGCCAGCAGTTTTGCGGGAGGGGCGAACGAGCAGTACTTC. This encodes CASSFAGGANEQYF.